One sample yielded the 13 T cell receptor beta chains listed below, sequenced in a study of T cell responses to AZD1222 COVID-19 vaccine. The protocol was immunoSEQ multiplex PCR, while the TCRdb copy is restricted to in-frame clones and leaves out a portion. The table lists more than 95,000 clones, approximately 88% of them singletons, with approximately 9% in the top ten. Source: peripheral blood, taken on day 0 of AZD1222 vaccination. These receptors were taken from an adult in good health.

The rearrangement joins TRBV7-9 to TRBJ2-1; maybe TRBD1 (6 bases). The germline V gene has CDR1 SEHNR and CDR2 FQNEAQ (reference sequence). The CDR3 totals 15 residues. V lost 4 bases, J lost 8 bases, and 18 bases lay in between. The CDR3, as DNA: TGTGCCAGCAGCTCAACGGGACACCCTAAGTATGAGCAGTTCTTC. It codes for CASSSTGHPKYEQFF. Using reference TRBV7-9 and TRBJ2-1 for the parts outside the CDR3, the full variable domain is DTGVSQNPRHKITKRGQNVTFRCDPISEHNRLYWYRQTLGQGPEFLTYFQNEAQLEKSRLLSDRFSAERPKGSFSTLEIQRTEQGDSAMYLCASSSTGHPKYEQFFGPGTRLTVL.

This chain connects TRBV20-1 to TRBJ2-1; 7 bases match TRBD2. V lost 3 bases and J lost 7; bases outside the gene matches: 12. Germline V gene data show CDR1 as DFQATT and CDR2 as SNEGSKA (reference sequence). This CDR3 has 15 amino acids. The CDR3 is CSASPSYGRMNEQFF. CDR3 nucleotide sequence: TGCAGTGCTAGTCCCAGTTACGGGAGGATGAATGAGCAGTTCTTC.

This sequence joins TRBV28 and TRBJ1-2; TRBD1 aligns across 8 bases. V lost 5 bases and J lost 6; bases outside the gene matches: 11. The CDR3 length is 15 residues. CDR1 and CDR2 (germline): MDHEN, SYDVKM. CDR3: CASSPPGQVFDGYTF. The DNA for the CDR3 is TGTGCCAGCAGTCCCCCGGGACAGGTTTTTGATGGCTACACCTTC.

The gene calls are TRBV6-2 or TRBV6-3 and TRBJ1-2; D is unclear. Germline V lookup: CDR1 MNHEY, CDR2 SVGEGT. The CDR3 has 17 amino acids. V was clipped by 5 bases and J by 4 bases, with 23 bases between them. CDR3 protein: CASSLYDGRARGYGYTF. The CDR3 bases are TGTGCCAGCAGTCTATATGACGGGCGGGCGCGTGGCTATGGCTACACCTTC.

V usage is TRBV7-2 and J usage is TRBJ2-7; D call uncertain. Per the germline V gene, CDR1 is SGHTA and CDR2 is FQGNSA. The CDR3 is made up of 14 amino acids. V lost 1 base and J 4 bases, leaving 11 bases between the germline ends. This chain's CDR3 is CASSLGPPPYEQYF. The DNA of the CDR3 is TGTGCCAGCAGCTTAGGGCCTCCGCCGTACGAGCAGTACTTC.

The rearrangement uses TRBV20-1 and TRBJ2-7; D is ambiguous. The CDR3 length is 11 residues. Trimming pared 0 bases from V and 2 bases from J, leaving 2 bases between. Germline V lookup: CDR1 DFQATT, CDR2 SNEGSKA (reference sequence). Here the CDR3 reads CSARETYEQYF. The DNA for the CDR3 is TGCAGTGCTAGAGAAACCTACGAGCAGTACTTC.

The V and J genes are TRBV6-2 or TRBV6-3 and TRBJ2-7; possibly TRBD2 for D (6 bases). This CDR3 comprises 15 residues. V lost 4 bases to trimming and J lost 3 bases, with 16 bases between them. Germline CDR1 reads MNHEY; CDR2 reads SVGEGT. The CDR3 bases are TGTGCCAGCAGTTCCGCGGGACGAAATTTCTACGAGCAGTACTTC. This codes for CASSSAGRNFYEQYF.

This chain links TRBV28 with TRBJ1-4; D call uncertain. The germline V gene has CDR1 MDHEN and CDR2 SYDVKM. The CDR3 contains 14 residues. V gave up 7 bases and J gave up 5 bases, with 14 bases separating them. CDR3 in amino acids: CASTPGPKNEKLFF. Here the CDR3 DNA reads TGTGCCAGCACCCCGGGTCCTAAAAATGAAAAACTGTTTTTT.

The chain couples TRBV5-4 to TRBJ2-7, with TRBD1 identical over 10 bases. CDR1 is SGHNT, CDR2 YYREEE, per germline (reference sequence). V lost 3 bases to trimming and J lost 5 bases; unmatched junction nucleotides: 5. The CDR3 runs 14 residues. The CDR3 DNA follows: TGTGCCAGCAGCTGGGGGACAGGGGCGGACGAGCAGTACTTC. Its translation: CASSWGTGADEQYF. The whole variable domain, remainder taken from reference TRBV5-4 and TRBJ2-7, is ETGVTQSPTHLIKTRGQQVTLRCSSQSGHNTVSWYQQALGQGPQFIFQYYREEENGRGNFPPRFSGLQFPNYSSELNVNALELDDSALYLCASSWGTGADEQYFGPGTRLTVT.

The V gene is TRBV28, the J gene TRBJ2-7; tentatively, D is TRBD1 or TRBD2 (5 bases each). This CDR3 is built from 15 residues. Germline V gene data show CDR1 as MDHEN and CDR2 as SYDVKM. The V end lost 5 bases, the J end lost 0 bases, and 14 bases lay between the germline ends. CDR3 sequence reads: CASSGGGPSSYEQYF. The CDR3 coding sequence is TGTGCCAGCAGTGGTGGGGGACCAAGCTCCTACGAGCAGTACTTC.

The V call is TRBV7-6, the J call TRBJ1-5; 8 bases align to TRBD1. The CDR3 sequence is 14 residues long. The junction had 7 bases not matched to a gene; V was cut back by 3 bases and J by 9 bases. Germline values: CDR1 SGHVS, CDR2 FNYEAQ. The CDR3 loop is CASSLGDRTRPQHF. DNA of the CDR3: TGTGCCAGCAGCTTGGGGGACAGGACGAGGCCCCAGCATTTT.

The CDR3 coding sequence is TGTGCCAGTAGTATTAAGACGGGGTCCTACAATGAGCAGTTCTTC. Encoded protein: CASSIKTGSYNEQFF. This chain joins TRBV19 and TRBJ2-1; D might be TRBD2 (5 bases). The germline CDR1 and CDR2 sequences are LNHDA and SQIVND (reference sequence). V was pared by 3 bases and J by 1 base, with 10 bases between. The CDR3 is 15 amino acids.

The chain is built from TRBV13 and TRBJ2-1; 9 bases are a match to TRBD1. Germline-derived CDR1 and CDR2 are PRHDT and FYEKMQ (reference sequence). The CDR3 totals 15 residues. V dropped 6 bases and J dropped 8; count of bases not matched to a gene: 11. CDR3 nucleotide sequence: TGTGCCAGCAGTATGTACAGGGGGCGCGGATATGAGCAGTTCTTC. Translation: CASSMYRGRGYEQFF. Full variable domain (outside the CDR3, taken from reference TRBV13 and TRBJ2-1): AAGVIQSPRHLIKEKRETATLKCYPIPRHDTVYWYQQGPGQDPQFLISFYEKMQSDKGSIPDRFSAQQFSDYHSELNMSSLELGDSALYFCASSMYRGRGYEQFFGPGTRLTVL.